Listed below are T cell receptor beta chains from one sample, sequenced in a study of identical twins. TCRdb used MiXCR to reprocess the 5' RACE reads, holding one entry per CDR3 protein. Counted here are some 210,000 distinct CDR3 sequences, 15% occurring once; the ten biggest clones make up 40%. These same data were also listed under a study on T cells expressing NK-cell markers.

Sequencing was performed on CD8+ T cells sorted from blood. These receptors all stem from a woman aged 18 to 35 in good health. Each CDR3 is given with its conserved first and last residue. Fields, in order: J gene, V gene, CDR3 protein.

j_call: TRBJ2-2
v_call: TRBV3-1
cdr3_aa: CASSQEGLAGTGELFF

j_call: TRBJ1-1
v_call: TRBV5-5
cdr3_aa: CASSLDQNTEAFF

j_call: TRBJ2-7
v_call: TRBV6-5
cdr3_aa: CASSVLEGGGGYEQYF

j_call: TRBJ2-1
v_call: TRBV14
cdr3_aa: CASSQDRGLAGGRDEQFF

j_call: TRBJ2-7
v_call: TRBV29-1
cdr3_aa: CSVFDVGEQYF

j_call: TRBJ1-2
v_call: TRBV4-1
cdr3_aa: CASSQAWERTYGYTF

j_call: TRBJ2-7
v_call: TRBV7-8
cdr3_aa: CASSLAPLYEQYF

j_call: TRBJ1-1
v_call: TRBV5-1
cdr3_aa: CASSLARGTGAGTEAFF

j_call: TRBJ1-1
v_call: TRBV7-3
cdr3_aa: CASSPGTNTEAFF

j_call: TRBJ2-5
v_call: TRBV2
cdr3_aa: CASSPKTGFKETQYF

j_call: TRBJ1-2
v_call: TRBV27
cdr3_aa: CASRSGGNYGYTF

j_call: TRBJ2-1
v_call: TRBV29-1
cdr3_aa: CSVEGQLAGVYNEQFF

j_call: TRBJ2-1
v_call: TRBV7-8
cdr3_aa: CASSPRLADNEQFF

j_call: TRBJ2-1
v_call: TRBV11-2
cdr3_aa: CASSLDAAGGGSSNEQFF

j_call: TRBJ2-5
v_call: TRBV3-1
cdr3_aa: CASSPGTSGGPYQETQYF

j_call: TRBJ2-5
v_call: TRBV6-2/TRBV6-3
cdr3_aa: CASSYSQTHRDGETQYF

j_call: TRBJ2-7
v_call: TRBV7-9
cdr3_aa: CASSPHLPYEQYF

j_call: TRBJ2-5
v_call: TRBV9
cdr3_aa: CASSASVSHLDRETQYF

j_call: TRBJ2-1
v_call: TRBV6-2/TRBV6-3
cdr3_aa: CASSYADGGSYNEQFF

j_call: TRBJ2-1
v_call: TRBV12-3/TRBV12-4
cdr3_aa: CASSSTGKAYNEQFF

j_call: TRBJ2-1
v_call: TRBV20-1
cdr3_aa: CSASGPQKGLRNNEQFF

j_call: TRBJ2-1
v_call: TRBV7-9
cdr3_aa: CASSLEGLEQFF

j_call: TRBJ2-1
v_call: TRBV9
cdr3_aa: CASSLTSSSYNEQFF

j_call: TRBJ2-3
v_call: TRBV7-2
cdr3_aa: CASSFGGRMSDTQYF

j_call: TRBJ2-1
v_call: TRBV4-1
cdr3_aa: CASSHPGLAGGDEQFF

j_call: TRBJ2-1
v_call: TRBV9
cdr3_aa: CASTPRDLTAGEQFF

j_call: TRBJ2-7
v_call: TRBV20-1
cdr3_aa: CSARDLGTSGGKLYEQYF

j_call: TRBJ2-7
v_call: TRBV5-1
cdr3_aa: CASSWLSGSSYEQYF

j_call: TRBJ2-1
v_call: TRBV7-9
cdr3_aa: CASSSNGVSYNEQFF

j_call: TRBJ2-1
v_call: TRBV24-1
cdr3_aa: CATSPDSNYNEQFF